A single sample is the source of the 18 T cell receptor beta chains below, sequenced in a study of control samples from healthy donors and cancer patients. The table came from immunoSEQ multiplex PCR; TCRdb's copy has only in-frame clones and leaves some out. Of approximately 30,000 clones in the sample, approximately 87% were seen once. The specimen sequenced was PBMCs. These TCRs come from a woman aged 40 to 50 with lung cancer.

The chain links TRBV5-1 to TRBJ1-5; unclear D gene. This CDR3 is built from 15 residues. The germline V gene has CDR1 SGHRS and CDR2 YFSETQ. The V gene lost 0 bases and the J gene lost 5 bases, with 12 bases spanning the gap. The CDR3 reads CASSLGGKDDQPQHF. The CDR3 DNA follows: TGCGCCAGCAGCTTGGGAGGGAAAGATGATCAGCCCCAGCATTTT.

V and J are TRBV7-2 and TRBJ1-6; no reliable D call. V was clipped by 2 bases and J by 7 bases, with 12 bases between them. CDR3 size: 15 residues. Germline V CDR1 and CDR2: SGHTA, FQGNSA. DNA of the CDR3: TGTGCCAGCAGCTTACAGGCTACGGGGAATTCACCCCTCCACTTT. This sequence encodes CASSLQATGNSPLHF.

This chain connects TRBV12-3 or TRBV12-4 to TRBJ1-2, with 7 bases that match TRBD1. Unmatched junction bases numbered 11, after V lost 8 bases and J lost 8 bases. The CDR3 runs 13 residues. CDR3 region: CASRPGTETGYTF. CDR3 bases: TGTGCCAGCCGCCCTGGGACAGAGACCGGCTACACCTTC.

The chain recombines TRBV13 with TRBJ1-5; the D gene is possibly TRBD1 (6 bases). With 5 bases removed from V and 9 bases from J, the gap between germline ends came to 17 bases. Germline V gene sequence: CDR1 PRHDT, CDR2 FYEKMQ (reference sequence). The CDR3 length is 14 residues. CDR3 bases: TGTGCCAGCAGCCCCCGCGCCGGCAGGGGGCCCCAGCATTTT. Its protein product is CASSPRAGRGPQHF.

The chain recombines TRBV6-5 with TRBJ1-1, with D unresolved. V dropped 7 bases and J dropped 3 bases, with 12 bases sitting between them. The V gene's germline CDR1 is MNHEY and CDR2 SVGAGI. The CDR3 runs 13 residues. In DNA, the CDR3 is TGTGCCAGCATCTCTAGGACCGACACTGAAGCTTTCTTT. Its protein product is CASISRTDTEAFF.

The V call is TRBV7-2, the J call TRBJ1-2; 7 bases agree with TRBD1. With V trimmed by 7 bases and J by 2 bases, 10 bases remained unmatched. The CDR3 runs 15 residues. The germline gives CDR1 SGHTA, CDR2 FQGNSA. CDR3 sequence (DNA): TGTGCCAGCACCCAGAGGACAGGCCTAAACTATGGCTACACCTTC. Translated, it gives CASTQRTGLNYGYTF.

The rearrangement uses TRBV7-9 and TRBJ1-3; D is ambiguous. Germline values: CDR1 SEHNR, CDR2 FQNEAQ (reference sequence). The CDR3 consists of 14 residues. With 11 bases removed from V and 2 bases from J, the gap between germline ends came to 16 bases. The CDR3 coding sequence is TGTGCCGTCGGGAAGGATGGGACTGGAAACACCATATATTTT. This encodes CAVGKDGTGNTIYF. Together with reference TRBV7-9 and TRBJ1-3, the CDR3 gives the full variable domain: DTGVSQNPRHKITKRGQNVTFRCDPISEHNRLYWYRQTLGQGPEFLTYFQNEAQLEKSRLLSDRFSAERPKGSFSTLEIQRTEQGDSAMYLCAVGKDGTGNTIYFGEGSWLTVV.

This chain links TRBV4-1 with TRBJ2-3, with a tentative D call TRBD2 (7 bases). V dropped 4 bases and J dropped 2 bases, with 16 bases sitting between them. Germline V lookup: CDR1 MGHRA, CDR2 YSYEKL. This CDR3 has 16 amino acids. The CDR3 reads CASSPLGAGATDTQYF. The CDR3 nucleotides are TGCGCCAGCAGCCCCCTCGGTGCGGGGGCCACAGATACGCAGTATTTT.

The chain is built from TRBV7-2 and TRBJ2-2; 10 bases align to TRBD1. The V segment lost 5 bases and the J segment 4 bases; nucleotides outside the gene matches: 10. Per germline, CDR1 SGHTA and CDR2 FQGNSA. The CDR3 runs 17 residues. This CDR3 reads CASSQAAGQGITGELFF. CDR3 nucleotides: TGTGCCAGCAGCCAAGCCGCGGGACAGGGGATCACCGGGGAGCTGTTTTTT.

In this sample, this clone turned up a few times. The rearrangement uses TRBV7-6 and TRBJ1-2; the D gene is possibly TRBD1 (5 bases). CDR3 length equals 15 residues. Germline assignment: CDR1 SGHVS and CDR2 FNYEAQ. Trimming took 3 bases from V and 8 from J, leaving 19 bases between them. The CDR3 reads CASSFQPGSSYGYTF. DNA of the CDR3: TGTGCCAGCAGCTTCCAACCAGGGAGCTCGTACGGCTACACCTTC.

The rearrangement uses TRBV7-9 and TRBJ1-1; 7 nucleotides align to TRBD1. V was clipped by 1 base and J by 10 bases; unmatched bases: 3. Germline V lookup: CDR1 SEHNR, CDR2 FQNEAQ (reference sequence). This CDR3 region has 12 residues. In DNA form, the CDR3 reads TGTGCCAGCAGCTTAGAGGGGGCACCAGCTTTCTTT. Protein product: CASSLEGAPAFF.

This clone has a single count. V is TRBV29-1 and J is TRBJ2-5; TRBD1 is a possible D gene (5 bases). Trimming cost V 5 bases and J 1 base, with 14 bases left between them. There are 14 residues in the CDR3. The V gene's germline CDR1 is SQVTM and CDR2 ANQGSEA. The CDR3 DNA is TGCAGCGTTTATGGGGCGATGTTCCAAGAGACCCAGTACTTC. Residues: CSVYGAMFQETQYF.

The chain is built from TRBV28 and TRBJ1-1, with TRBD1 identical over 9 bases. Germline V lookup: CDR1 MDHEN, CDR2 SYDVKM. The ends lost 5 bases at V and 0 bases at J; junction bases unmatched: 10. The CDR3 consists of 17 residues. CDR3 region: CASSLLGTGHMNTEAFF. The CDR3 DNA sequence: TGTGCCAGCAGTCTCCTAGGGACAGGGCACATGAACACTGAAGCTTTCTTT.

CDR3 nucleotides: TGTGCCACCGGACAGGGCGGGGATAGCAATCAGCCCCAGCATTTT. Translated: CATGQGGDSNQPQHF. This rearrangement joins TRBV10-3 to TRBJ1-5; 8 positions match TRBD1. With 10 bases clipped from V and 0 bases from J, the junction kept 8 bases outside the gene matches. Germline assignment: CDR1 ENHRY and CDR2 SYGVKD. This CDR3 has 15 residues.

The rearrangement joins TRBV7-8 to TRBJ2-5; D perhaps matches TRBD1 (6 bases). CDR3 length: 16 amino acids. Germline CDR1 reads SGHVS; CDR2 reads FQNEAQ. The CDR3, as DNA: TGTCAACCAGGTCGGTCTAGGGACACCGGGCAAGAGACCCAGTACTTC. It translates to CQPGRSRDTGQETQYF.

V gene TRBV5-4 combines with J gene TRBJ2-3; TRBD1 is a possible D gene (6 bases). The CDR3 is made up of 16 amino acids. V dropped 0 bases and J dropped 1 base, with 12 bases sitting between them. Germline CDR1 is SGHNT and CDR2 is YYREEE (reference sequence). The CDR3 bases are TGTGCCAGCAGCTTGGATGTCAGGGGTGGCACAGATACGCAGTATTTT. This encodes CASSLDVRGGTDTQYF.

V usage is TRBV28 and J usage is TRBJ2-5; tentatively, D is TRBD2 (6 bases). CDR3 length: 16 residues. CDR1 and CDR2 (germline): MDHEN, SYDVKM. V was cut by 6 bases and J by 4 bases, with 21 bases left in between. The DNA for the CDR3 is TGTGCCAGCAGACCCGCGGGGTGGCCCACAGGAGAGACCCAGTACTTC. This sequence encodes CASRPAGWPTGETQYF.

The V and J genes are TRBV21-1 and TRBJ1-2; the DNA was not compared with TRBD1, the D call given in the table. TRBV21-1 is shown as a pseudogene. The CDR3 is 20 residues long. CDR3 protein: CASSSSLHRGSVPGDYGYTF. CDR3 nucleotide sequence: TGTGCCAGCAGCAGTAGCCTACACAGGGGATCGGTCCCGGGAGACTATGGCTACACCTTC.